Below, 8 T cell receptor beta chains from the same sample are listed, as sequenced in a study of control samples from healthy donors and cancer patients. The method was immunoSEQ multiplex PCR; TCRdb's version includes in-frame clones alone and lacks a portion of them. The sample has about 120,000 clones, roughly nine tenths seen once. Sequenced sample: blood. These receptors were collected from a man aged 45-60 years in good health.

The chain joins TRBV2 to TRBJ2-5, with 7 nucleotides matching TRBD1. Per germline, CDR1 SNHLY and CDR2 FYNNEI. The V and J ends lost 6 bases and 4 bases, in that order; junction bases with no gene match: 8. This CDR3 comprises 14 residues. The CDR3 sequence is CASSPRTGPETQYF. The CDR3, as DNA: TGTGCCAGCAGCCCTAGGACAGGCCCAGAGACCCAGTACTTC.

The chain carries TRBV3-1 (or the pseudogene TRBV3-2) and TRBJ2-3; 8 bases fit TRBD2. The CDR3 is 17 residues long. The trim removed 1 base at V and 4 bases at J, leaving 10 bases unmatched. In germline, CDR1 is LGHDT, CDR2 YNNKEL (reference sequence). CDR3 in DNA: TGTGCCAGCAGCCAAGGGCTCGGGACTAGAAGTTCAGATACGCAGTATTTT. The encoded protein is CASSQGLGTRSSDTQYF.

The chain recombines TRBV7-8 with TRBJ2-3; 7 bases agree with TRBD2. The CDR3 length is 14 residues. The germline V gene encodes CDR1 SGHVS and CDR2 FQNEAQ. V was clipped by 2 bases and J by 4 bases; unmatched bases: 3. DNA for the CDR3: TGTGCCAGCAGCTTAATGGGGAGGGCAGATACGCAGTATTTT. It codes for CASSLMGRADTQYF.

This clone was detected once. The same CDR3 is also encoded by other DNA sequences in this sample. CDR3 bases: TGTGCCAGCAGTGAAGCGGGAGGGAACACTGAAGCTTTCTTT. Translated: CASSEAGGNTEAFF. J is TRBJ1-1 and V is TRBV6-1; D ambiguous. This CDR3 region has 14 residues. Per the germline V gene, CDR1 is MNHNS and CDR2 is SASEGT. V lost 0 bases and J 1 base, leaving 6 bases between the germline ends.

This clone was found a few times. This chain connects TRBV28 to TRBJ1-6; no firm D call. The V end lost 4 bases, the J end lost 7 bases, and 8 bases lay between the germline ends. The CDR3 loop spans 13 amino acids. The germline gives CDR1 MDHEN, CDR2 SYDVKM. CDR3 nucleotides: TGTGCCAGCAGTTCGGACCGAAATTCACCCCTCCACTTT. It yields the protein CASSSDRNSPLHF.

CDR3: CACSGQGTLNYGYTF. The CDR3, as DNA: TGTGCCTGTAGCGGACAGGGAACCTTAAACTATGGCTACACCTTC. The rearrangement links TRBV30 to TRBJ1-2, with 8 bases aligning to TRBD1. The germline CDR1 and CDR2 sequences are GTSNPN and SVGIG (reference sequence). The CDR3 is 15 residues long. Losses at the gene ends were 6 bases for V and 2 bases for J; bases not matched to a gene: 11.

The chain links TRBV7-6 to TRBJ2-5, with 8 bases that match TRBD2. Germline V CDR1 and CDR2: SGHVS, FNYEAQ. CDR3 size: 15 residues. V lost 8 bases and J lost 0; bases outside the gene matches: 8. For the CDR3, the DNA is TGTGCCAGCCGTCGAGGCGGGGGGTACCAAGAGACCCAGTACTTC. Translated, it gives CASRRGGGYQETQYF. The full variable domain, in which reference TRBV7-6 and TRBJ2-5 provide the parts outside the CDR3, is GAGVSQSPRYKVTKRGQDVALRCDPISGHVSLYWYRQALGQGPEFLTYFNYEAQQDKSGLPNDRFSAERPEGSISTLTIQRTEQRDSAMYRCASRRGGGYQETQYFGPGTRLLVL.

The rearrangement links TRBV24-1 to TRBJ2-5; 8 positions match TRBD2. Germline CDR1 and CDR2: KGHDR and SFDVKD. V lost 0 bases, J lost 1 base, and 3 bases stayed unmatched. The CDR3 has 16 amino acids. The CDR3 loop is CATSDLGRGVQETQYF. CDR3 DNA: TGTGCCACCAGTGATTTGGGGCGGGGGGTCCAAGAGACCCAGTACTTC.